A single sample gave rise to the 2 T cell receptor beta chains below, sequenced in a study of cytomegalovirus exposure and HLA in healthy donors. Vbeta (60) and Jbeta (13) primers were used in the PCR. Clones were read by immunoSEQ multiplex PCR, and TCRdb kept only the in-frame ones, dropping some. Here the sample spans some 200,000 clones, approximately 78% being singletons. The sequenced sample was PBMCs. The receptors derive from a woman younger than 35 in good health and CMV-seronegative.

V usage is TRBV27 and J usage is TRBJ2-5; D is unresolved. The J call is doubtful: the DNA matches TRBJ2-7 better. The germline gives CDR1 MNHEY, CDR2 SMNVEV (reference sequence). The CDR3 runs to 14 residues. This chain's CDR3 is CASSSPQSSYEQYF. As DNA, the CDR3 is TGTGCCAGCAGTTCTCCCCAAAGCTCCTACGAGCAGTACTTC.

The CDR3 loop is CASSLRTSGYNEQFF. The CDR3 DNA reads as TGCGCCAGCAGCTTAAGGACTAGCGGGTACAATGAGCAGTTCTTC. The rearrangement links TRBV5-1 to TRBJ2-1; 11 bases match TRBD2. Trimming at V came to 2 bases and at J to 4 bases, leaving 2 bases not matched to a gene. Per germline, CDR1 SGHRS and CDR2 YFSETQ. The length of the CDR3 is 15 residues. The whole variable domain, remainder taken from reference TRBV5-1 and TRBJ2-1, is KAGVTQTPRYLIKTRGQQVTLSCSPISGHRSVSWYQQTPGQGLQFLFEYFSETQRNKGNFPGRFSGRQFSNSRSEMNVSTLELGDSALYLCASSLRTSGYNEQFFGPGTRLTVL.